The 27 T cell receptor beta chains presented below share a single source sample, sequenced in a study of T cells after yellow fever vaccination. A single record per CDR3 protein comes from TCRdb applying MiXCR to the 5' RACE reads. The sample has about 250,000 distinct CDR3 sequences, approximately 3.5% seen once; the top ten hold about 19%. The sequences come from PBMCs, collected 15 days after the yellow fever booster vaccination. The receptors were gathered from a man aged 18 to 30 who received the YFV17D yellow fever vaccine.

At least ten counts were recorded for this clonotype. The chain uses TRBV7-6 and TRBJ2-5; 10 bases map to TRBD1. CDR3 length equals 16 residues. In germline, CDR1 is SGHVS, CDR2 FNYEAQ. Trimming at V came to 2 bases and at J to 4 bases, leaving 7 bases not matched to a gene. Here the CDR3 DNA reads TGTGCCAGCAGCTTATACAGGACAGGGGGAATAGAGACCCAGTACTTC. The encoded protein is CASSLYRTGGIETQYF. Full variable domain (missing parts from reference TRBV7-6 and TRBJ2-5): GAGVSQSPRYKVTKRGQDVALRCDPISGHVSLYWYRQALGQGPEFLTYFNYEAQQDKSGLPNDRFSAERPEGSISTLTIQRTEQRDSAMYRCASSLYRTGGIETQYFGPGTRLLVL.

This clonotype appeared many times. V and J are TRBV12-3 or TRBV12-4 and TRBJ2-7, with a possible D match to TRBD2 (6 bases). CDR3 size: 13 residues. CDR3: CASSPRGSYEHYV. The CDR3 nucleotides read TGTGCCAGCAGCCCCCGGGGGTCCTACGAGCACTACGTC.

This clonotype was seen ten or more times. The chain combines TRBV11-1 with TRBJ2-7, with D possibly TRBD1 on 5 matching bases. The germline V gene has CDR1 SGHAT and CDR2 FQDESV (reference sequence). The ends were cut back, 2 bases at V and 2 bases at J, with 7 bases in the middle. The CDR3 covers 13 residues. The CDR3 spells CASSLTGPYEQYF. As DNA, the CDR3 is TGTGCCAGCAGCTTAACAGGCCCCTACGAGCAGTACTTC.

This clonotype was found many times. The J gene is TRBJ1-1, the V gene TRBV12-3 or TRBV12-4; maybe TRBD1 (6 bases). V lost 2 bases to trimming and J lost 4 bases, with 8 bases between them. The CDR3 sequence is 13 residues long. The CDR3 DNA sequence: TGTGCCAGCAGTTTAACAGGGACCACTGAAGCTTTCTTT. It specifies CASSLTGTTEAFF.

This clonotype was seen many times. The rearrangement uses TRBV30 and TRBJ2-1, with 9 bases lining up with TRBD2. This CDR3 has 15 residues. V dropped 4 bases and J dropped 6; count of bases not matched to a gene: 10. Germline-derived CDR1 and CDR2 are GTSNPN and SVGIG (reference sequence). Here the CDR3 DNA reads TGTGCCTGGAATTCGGGGCTAGCGGGGATCAATGAGCAGTTCTTC. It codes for CAWNSGLAGINEQFF. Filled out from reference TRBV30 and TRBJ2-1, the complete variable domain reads SQTIHQWPATLVQPVGSPLSLECTVEGTSNPNLYWYRQAAGRGLQLLFYSVGIGQISSEVPQNLSASRPQDRQFILSSKKLLLSDSGFYLCAWNSGLAGINEQFFGPGTRLTVL.

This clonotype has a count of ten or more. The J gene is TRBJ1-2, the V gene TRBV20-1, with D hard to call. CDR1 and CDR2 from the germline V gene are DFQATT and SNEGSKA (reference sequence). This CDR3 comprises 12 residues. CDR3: CIPSGPGSGYTF. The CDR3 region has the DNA TGCATCCCTTCGGGCCCGGGTAGCGGCTACACCTTC.

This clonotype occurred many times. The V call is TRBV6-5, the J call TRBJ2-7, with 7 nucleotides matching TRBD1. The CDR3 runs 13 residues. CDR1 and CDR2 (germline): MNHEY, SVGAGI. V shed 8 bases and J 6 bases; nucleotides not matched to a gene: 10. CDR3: CASFGTALSEQYF. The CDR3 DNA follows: TGTGCCAGCTTCGGGACAGCTCTCTCCGAGCAGTACTTC.

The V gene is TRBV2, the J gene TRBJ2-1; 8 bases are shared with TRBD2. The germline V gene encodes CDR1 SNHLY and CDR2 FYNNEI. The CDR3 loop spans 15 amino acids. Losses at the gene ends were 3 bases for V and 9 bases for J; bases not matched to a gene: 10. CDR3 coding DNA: TGTGCCAGCAGTGATCGGCGGGGGGAAGGGCGTGAGCAGTTCTTC. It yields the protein CASSDRRGEGREQFF.

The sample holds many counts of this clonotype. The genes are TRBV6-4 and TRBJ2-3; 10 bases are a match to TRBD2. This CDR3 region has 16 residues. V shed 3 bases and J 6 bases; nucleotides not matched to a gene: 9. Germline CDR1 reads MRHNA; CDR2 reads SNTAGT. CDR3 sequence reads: CASSESSGGQLDTQYF. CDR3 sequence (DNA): TGTGCCAGCAGTGAGTCTAGCGGGGGCCAACTTGATACGCAGTATTTT.

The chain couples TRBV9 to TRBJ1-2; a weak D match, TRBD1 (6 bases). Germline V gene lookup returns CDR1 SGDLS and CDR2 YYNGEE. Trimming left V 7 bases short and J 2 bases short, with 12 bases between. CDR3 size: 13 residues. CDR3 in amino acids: CASGHRENYGYTF. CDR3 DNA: TGTGCCAGCGGCCACAGGGAGAACTATGGCTACACCTTC.

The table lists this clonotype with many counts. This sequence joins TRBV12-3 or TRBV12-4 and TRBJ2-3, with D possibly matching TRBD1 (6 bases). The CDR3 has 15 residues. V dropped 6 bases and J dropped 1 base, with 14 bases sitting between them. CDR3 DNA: TGTGCCAGCAGGTTGACAGGCCTGCGCACAGATACGCAGTATTTT. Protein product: CASRLTGLRTDTQYF.

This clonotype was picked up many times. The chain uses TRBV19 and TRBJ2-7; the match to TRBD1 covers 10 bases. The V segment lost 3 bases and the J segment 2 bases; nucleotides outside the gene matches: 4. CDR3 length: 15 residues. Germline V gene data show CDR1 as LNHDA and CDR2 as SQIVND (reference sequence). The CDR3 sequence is CASSIGTGETYEQYF. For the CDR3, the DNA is TGTGCCAGTAGTATTGGGACAGGGGAAACCTACGAGCAGTACTTC.

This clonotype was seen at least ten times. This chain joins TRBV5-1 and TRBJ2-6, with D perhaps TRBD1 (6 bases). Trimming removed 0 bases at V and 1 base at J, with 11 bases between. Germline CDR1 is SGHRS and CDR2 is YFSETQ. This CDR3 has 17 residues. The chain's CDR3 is CASSLEDSRSGANVLTF. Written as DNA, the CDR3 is TGCGCCAGCAGCTTGGAGGACAGTCGATCTGGGGCCAACGTCCTGACTTTC.

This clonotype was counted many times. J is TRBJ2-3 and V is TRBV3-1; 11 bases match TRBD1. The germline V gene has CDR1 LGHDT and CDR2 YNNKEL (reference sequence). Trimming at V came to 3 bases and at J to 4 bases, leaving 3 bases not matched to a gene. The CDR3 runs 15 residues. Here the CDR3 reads CASSQGQGVADTQYF. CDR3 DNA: TGTGCCAGCAGCCAGGGACAGGGGGTTGCAGATACGCAGTATTTT.

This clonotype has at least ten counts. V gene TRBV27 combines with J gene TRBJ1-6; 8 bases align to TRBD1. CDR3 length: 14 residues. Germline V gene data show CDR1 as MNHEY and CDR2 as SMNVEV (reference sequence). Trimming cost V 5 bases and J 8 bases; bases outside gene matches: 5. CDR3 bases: TGTGCCAGCAGTCCCGGGACAGGCTATTCACCCCTCCACTTT. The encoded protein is CASSPGTGYSPLHF.

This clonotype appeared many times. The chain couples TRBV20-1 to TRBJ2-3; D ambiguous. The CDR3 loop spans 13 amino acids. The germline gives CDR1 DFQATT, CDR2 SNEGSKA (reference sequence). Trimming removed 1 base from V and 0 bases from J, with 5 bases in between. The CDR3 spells CSARVVSTDTQYF. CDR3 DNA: TGCAGTGCTAGAGTGGTGAGCACAGATACGCAGTATTTT.

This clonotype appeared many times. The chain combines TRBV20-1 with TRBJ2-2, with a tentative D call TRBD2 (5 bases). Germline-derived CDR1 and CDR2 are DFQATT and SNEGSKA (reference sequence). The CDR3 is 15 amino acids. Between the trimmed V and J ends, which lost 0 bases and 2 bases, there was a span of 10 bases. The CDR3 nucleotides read TGCAGTGCTAGAGATAGGAGGACCAACACCGGGGAGCTGTTTTTT. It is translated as CSARDRRTNTGELFF.

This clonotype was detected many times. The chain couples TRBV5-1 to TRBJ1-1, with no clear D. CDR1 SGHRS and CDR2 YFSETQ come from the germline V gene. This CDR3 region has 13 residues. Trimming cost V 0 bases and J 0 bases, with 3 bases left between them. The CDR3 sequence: CASSLALNTEAFF. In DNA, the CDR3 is TGCGCCAGCAGCTTGGCCCTGAACACTGAAGCTTTCTTT.

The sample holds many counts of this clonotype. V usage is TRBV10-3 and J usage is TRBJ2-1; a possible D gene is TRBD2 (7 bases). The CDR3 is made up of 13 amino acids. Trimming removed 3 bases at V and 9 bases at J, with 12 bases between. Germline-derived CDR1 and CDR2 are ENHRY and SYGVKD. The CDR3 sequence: CAISDPGEGEQFF. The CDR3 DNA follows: TGTGCCATCAGTGATCCAGGGGAGGGTGAGCAGTTCTTC.

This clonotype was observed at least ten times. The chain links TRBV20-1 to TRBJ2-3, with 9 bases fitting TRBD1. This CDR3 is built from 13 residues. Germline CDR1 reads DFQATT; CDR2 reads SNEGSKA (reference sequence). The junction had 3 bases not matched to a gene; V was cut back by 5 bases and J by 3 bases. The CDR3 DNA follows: TGCAGTGCTGAACAGGGGGCAACAGATACGCAGTATTTT. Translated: CSAEQGATDTQYF.

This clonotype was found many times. CDR3: CASSYEPGETQYF. CDR3 DNA sequence: TGTGCCAGCAGTTACGAGCCTGGGGAGACCCAGTACTTC. This rearrangement joins TRBV6-5 to TRBJ2-5; unclear D gene. V was cut by 2 bases and J by 5 bases, with 9 bases left in between. The CDR3 sequence is 13 residues long. CDR1 is MNHEY and CDR2 is SVGAGI in the germline V gene.

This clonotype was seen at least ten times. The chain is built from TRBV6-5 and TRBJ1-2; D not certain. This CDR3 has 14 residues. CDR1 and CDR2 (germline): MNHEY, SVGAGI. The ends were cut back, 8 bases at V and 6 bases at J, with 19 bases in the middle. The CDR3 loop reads CASDYARGRHGYTF. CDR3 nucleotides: TGTGCCAGCGACTACGCGAGAGGGCGTCATGGCTACACCTTC.

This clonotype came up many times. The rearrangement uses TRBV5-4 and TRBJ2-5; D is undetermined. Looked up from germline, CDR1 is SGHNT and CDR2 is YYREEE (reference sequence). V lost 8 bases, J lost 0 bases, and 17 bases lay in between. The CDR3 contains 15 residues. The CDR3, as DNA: TGTGCCAGTACTGCCGGGCCCTTGTACCAAGAGACCCAGTACTTC. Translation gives CASTAGPLYQETQYF. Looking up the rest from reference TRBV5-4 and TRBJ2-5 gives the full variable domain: ETGVTQSPTHLIKTRGQQVTLRCSSQSGHNTVSWYQQALGQGPQFIFQYYREEENGRGNFPPRFSGLQFPNYSSELNVNALELDDSALYLCASTAGPLYQETQYFGPGTRLLVL.

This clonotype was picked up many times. CDR3 nucleotide sequence: TGTGCCAGCAGCTTTCCGGGGGGCCCGGAAGATACGCAGTATTTT. As protein: CASSFPGGPEDTQYF. The chain links TRBV7-3 to TRBJ2-3, with D maybe TRBD2 (7 bases). CDR3 length equals 15 residues. Germline CDR1 reads SGHTA; CDR2 reads FQGTGA. Trimming removed 3 bases from V and 5 bases from J, with 15 bases in between.

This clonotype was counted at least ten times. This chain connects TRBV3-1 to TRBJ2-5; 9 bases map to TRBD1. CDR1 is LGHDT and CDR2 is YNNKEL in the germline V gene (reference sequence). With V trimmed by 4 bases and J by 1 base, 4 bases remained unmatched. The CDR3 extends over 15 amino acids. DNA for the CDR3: TGTGCCAGCAGCCTCGGACAGGGGCCCCAAGAGACCCAGTACTTC. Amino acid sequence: CASSLGQGPQETQYF.

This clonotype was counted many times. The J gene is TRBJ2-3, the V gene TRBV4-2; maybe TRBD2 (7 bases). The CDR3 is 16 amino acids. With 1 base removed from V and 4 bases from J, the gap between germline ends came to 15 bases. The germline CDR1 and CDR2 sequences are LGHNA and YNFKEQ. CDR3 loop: CASSQGEGGVADTQYF. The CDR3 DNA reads TGTGCCAGCAGCCAAGGGGAGGGGGGAGTAGCAGATACGCAGTATTTT.

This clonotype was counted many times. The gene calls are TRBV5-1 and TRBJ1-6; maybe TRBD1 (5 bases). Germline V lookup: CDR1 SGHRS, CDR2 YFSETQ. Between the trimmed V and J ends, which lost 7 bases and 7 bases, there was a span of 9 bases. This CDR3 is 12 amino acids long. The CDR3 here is CASRGGNSPLHF. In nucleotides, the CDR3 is TGCGCCAGCCGGGGCGGCAATTCACCCCTCCACTTT.